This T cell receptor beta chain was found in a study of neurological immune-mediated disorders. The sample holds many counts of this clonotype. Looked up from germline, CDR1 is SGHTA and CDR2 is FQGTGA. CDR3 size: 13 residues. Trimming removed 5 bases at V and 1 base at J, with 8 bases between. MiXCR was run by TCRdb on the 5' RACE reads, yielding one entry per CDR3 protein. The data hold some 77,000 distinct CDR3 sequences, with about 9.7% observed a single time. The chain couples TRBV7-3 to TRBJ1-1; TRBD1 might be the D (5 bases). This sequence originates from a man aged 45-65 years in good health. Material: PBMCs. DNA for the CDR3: TGTGCCAGCAGCGCAACAGGGAACACTGAAGCTTTCTTT. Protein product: CASSATGNTEAFF.